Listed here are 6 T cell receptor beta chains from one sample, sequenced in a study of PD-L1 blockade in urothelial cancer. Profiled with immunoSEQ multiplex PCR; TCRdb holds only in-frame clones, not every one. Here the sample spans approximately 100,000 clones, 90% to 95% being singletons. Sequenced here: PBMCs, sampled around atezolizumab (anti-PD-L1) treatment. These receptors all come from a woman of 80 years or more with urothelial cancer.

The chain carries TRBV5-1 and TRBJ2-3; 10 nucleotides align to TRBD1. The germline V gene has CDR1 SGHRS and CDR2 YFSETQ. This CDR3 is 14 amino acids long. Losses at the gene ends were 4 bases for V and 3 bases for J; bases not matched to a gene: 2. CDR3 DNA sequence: TGCGCCAGCAGCCCGGGACAGGGGACAGATACGCAGTATTTT. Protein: CASSPGQGTDTQYF. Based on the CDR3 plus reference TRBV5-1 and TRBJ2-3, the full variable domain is KAGVTQTPRYLIKTRGQQVTLSCSPISGHRSVSWYQQTPGQGLQFLFEYFSETQRNKGNFPGRFSGRQFSNSRSEMNVSTLELGDSALYLCASSPGQGTDTQYFGPGTRLTVL.

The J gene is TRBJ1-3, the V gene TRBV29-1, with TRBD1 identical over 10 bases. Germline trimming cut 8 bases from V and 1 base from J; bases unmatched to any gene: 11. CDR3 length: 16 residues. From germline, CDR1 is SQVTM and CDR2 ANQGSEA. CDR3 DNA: TGCAGCTATATAGGGACAGGGGCAACTTCTGGAAACACCATATATTTT. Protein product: CSYIGTGATSGNTIYF. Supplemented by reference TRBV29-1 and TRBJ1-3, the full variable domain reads SAVISQKPSRDICQRGTSLTIQCQVDSQVTMMFWYRQQPGQSLTLIATANQGSEATYESGFVIDKFPISRPNLTFSTLTVSNMSPEDSSIYLCSYIGTGATSGNTIYFGEGSWLTVV.

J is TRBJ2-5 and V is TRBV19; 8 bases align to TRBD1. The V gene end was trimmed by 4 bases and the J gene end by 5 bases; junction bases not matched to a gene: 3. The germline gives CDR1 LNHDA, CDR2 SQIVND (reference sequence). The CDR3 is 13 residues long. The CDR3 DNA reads TGTGCCAGTAGTACACGACAGGGGGAGACCCAGTACTTC. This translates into CASSTRQGETQYF.

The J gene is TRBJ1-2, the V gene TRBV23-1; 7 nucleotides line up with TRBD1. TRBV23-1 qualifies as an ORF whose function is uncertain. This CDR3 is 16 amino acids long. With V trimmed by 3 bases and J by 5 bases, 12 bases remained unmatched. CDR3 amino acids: CASSHYPGTAIYGYTF. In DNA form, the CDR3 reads TGCGCCAGCAGTCATTACCCCGGGACAGCCATTTATGGCTACACCTTC.

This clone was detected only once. CDR3 sequence: CASSRQSRQPQHF. Here the CDR3 DNA reads TGTGCCAGCAGCCGACAGAGTCGTCAGCCCCAGCATTTT. The rearrangement links TRBV7-2 to TRBJ1-5; D is possibly TRBD1 (5 bases). The length of the CDR3 is 13 residues. V lost 5 bases and J lost 6, with 11 bases in between. Per germline, CDR1 SGHTA and CDR2 FQGNSA.

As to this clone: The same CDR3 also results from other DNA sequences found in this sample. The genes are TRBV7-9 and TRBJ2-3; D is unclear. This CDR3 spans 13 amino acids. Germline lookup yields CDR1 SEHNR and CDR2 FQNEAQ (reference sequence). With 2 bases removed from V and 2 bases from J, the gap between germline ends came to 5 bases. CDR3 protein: CASSLLSTDTQYF. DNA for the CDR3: TGTGCCAGCAGCTTACTTTCCACAGATACGCAGTATTTT.